Listed below are T cell receptor beta chains from one sample, sequenced in a study of blood T cell repertoires in COVID-19. This table comes from immunoSEQ multiplex PCR, and its TCRdb copy is limited to in-frame clones, with some not included. The sample includes 200,000 or so clones, roughly 84% seen only once; the top ten take about 20%. The sequenced sample consisted of peripheral blood. These receptors all stem from a human donor in a cohort sampled during active COVID-19. CDR3s include the opening cysteine and the closing phenylalanine or tryptophan. Each record gives: J gene, CDR3 length, D gene, V gene, clone size, CDR3 protein, CDR3 DNA. D genes are given only for firm matches. Clone size is given for some rows only: seen once, a few or many times, or a class if the clone is expanded.

j_call: TRBJ2-2; cdr3_length: 16; d_call: TRBD1; v_call: TRBV6-4; clone_size: NA; cdr3_aa: CASRRPGTGDTGELFF; cdr3_nt: TGTGCCAGCAGACGGCCCGGGACAGGGGACACCGGGGAGCTGTTTTTT
j_call: TRBJ1-5; cdr3_length: 16; d_call: NA; v_call: TRBV6-1; clone_size: few; cdr3_aa: CASSESHRLSNQPQHF; cdr3_nt: TGTGCCAGCAGTGAATCTCACAGGCTTAGCAATCAGCCCCAGCATTTT
j_call: TRBJ1-2; cdr3_length: 14; d_call: TRBD1; v_call: TRBV5-4; clone_size: NA; cdr3_aa: CASSLQGANYGYTF; cdr3_nt: TGTGCCAGCAGCTTGCAGGGGGCAAACTATGGCTACACCTTC
j_call: TRBJ2-3; cdr3_length: 18; d_call: TRBD2; v_call: TRBV4-1; clone_size: NA; cdr3_aa: CASSQDPGLAFSADTQYF; cdr3_nt: TGCGCCAGCAGCCAAGATCCAGGACTAGCGTTTTCCGCAGATACGCAGTATTTT
j_call: TRBJ1-5; cdr3_length: 15; d_call: NA; v_call: TRBV7-2; clone_size: NA; cdr3_aa: CASSFRGSSNQPQHF; cdr3_nt: TGTGCCAGCAGCTTCCGGGGAAGCAGCAATCAGCCCCAGCATTTT
j_call: TRBJ1-1; cdr3_length: 14; d_call: NA; v_call: TRBV4-1; clone_size: NA; cdr3_aa: CASSQVPSYTEAFF; cdr3_nt: TGCGCCAGCAGCCAAGTTCCGAGTTACACTGAAGCTTTCTTT
j_call: TRBJ2-3; cdr3_length: 15; d_call: NA; v_call: TRBV11-3; clone_size: NA; cdr3_aa: CASSKGGDYTDTQYF; cdr3_nt: TGTGCCAGCAGCAAAGGGGGGGACTACACAGATACGCAGTATTTT
j_call: TRBJ2-1; cdr3_length: 17; d_call: TRBD1; v_call: TRBV6-1; clone_size: NA; cdr3_aa: CASSGREGTGMINEQFF; cdr3_nt: TGTGCCAGCAGTGGTAGGGAAGGGACAGGGATGATCAATGAGCAGTTCTTC
j_call: TRBJ1-2; cdr3_length: 13; d_call: NA; v_call: TRBV7-2; clone_size: NA; cdr3_aa: CASSLQGTYGYTF; cdr3_nt: TGTGCCAGCAGCTTACAGGGGACCTATGGCTACACCTTC
j_call: TRBJ2-1; cdr3_length: 17; d_call: TRBD2; v_call: TRBV5-1; clone_size: NA; cdr3_aa: CASSLAWEAGGPGEQFF; cdr3_nt: TGCGCCAGCAGCTTGGCCTGGGAAGCGGGGGGCCCTGGTGAGCAGTTCTTC
j_call: TRBJ1-1; cdr3_length: 14; d_call: TRBD1; v_call: TRBV5-1; clone_size: NA; cdr3_aa: CASSTGQLNTEAFF; cdr3_nt: TGCGCCAGCAGCACGGGACAGTTGAACACTGAAGCTTTCTTT
j_call: TRBJ1-5; cdr3_length: 14; d_call: NA; v_call: TRBV28; clone_size: NA; cdr3_aa: CASSLMQGNQPQHF; cdr3_nt: TGTGCCAGCAGTTTAATGCAGGGGAATCAGCCCCAGCATTTT
j_call: TRBJ2-3; cdr3_length: 16; d_call: TRBD2; v_call: TRBV5-4; clone_size: once; cdr3_aa: CASSSGLAGFTDTQYF; cdr3_nt: TGTGCCAGCAGCTCGGGACTAGCGGGGTTCACAGATACGCAGTATTTT
j_call: TRBJ2-1; cdr3_length: 11; d_call: TRBD1; v_call: TRBV29-1; clone_size: NA; cdr3_aa: CSASGGPEQFF; cdr3_nt: TGCAGCGCCTCAGGGGGCCCTGAGCAGTTCTTC
j_call: TRBJ1-4; cdr3_length: 15; d_call: TRBD1; v_call: TRBV25-1; clone_size: NA; cdr3_aa: CASSPDRGRGEKLFF; cdr3_nt: TGTGCCAGCAGCCCTGACAGGGGGCGCGGTGAAAAACTGTTTTTT